The T cell receptor beta chain described here comes from a study of cytomegalovirus exposure and HLA in healthy donors. General study points: Earlier results showed most TCR beta V segments being productive about 87% or about 30% of the time. Among the sequence variants, a highly shared cluster was likely an artifact of sequencing. What a later analysis showed was that several of the most significant clusters appeared linked to common viral pathogens.

Note on this clone: Its antigen is not known.

Trimming cost V 6 bases and J 4 bases; bases outside gene matches: 1. Looked up from germline, CDR1 is WSHSY and CDR2 is SAAADI. The CDR3 sequence is 13 residues long. Primers: 60 Vbeta forward and 13 Jbeta reverse. Libraries were prepared by immunoSEQ multiplex PCR; TCRdb keeps only in-frame clonotypes and omits some of them. The sample records some 110,000 clones, more than 70% being singletons. This chain connects TRBV10-2 to TRBJ1-1, with 11 bases aligning to TRBD1. Sequenced: PBMCs. This sequence was found in a man aged 25 to 45 in good health and CMV-seronegative. CDR3 nucleotides: TGCGCCAGCAGCGGACAGGGGGCCACTGAAGCTTTCTTT. This sequence encodes CASSGQGATEAFF.